This T cell receptor beta chain appears in the sequencing data of a study of blood T cell repertoires in COVID-19. Study-level information: The United States, Italy and Spain supplied acute and convalescent COVID-19 samples. PBMCs, B-cell-depleted T cells, or T cells were the source of the cDNA or gDNA that made up the material.

The method was immunoSEQ multiplex PCR; TCRdb's version includes in-frame clones alone and lacks a portion of them. The sample holds roughly 160,000 clones, 84% seen once. Sequencing was performed on peripheral blood. The receptor was derived from a young man with active or convalescent COVID-19.

CDR3 DNA: TGTGCCAGCAGTGAGCAGGGGACGGACACCGGGGAGCTGTTTTTT. This sequence encodes CASSEQGTDTGELFF. This chain joins TRBV2 and TRBJ2-2, with TRBD1 as a possible D gene (6 bases). The CDR3 has 15 amino acids. Germline CDR1 and CDR2: SNHLY and FYNNEI. The V end lost 3 bases, the J end lost 3 bases, and 11 bases lay between the germline ends.